This is a list of T cell receptor beta chains from one sample in a study of blood T cell repertoires in COVID-19. The method was immunoSEQ multiplex PCR; TCRdb's version includes in-frame clones alone and lacks a portion of them. The table lists about 200,000 clones, about 86% of them singletons. Sequenced sample: PBMCs or T cells enriched from blood (not recorded which). The source is a woman in her thirties or forties with acute COVID-19. The CDR3 runs from the conserved cysteine through the conserved F or W. Fields, in order: V gene, clone size, D gene, J gene, CDR3 protein, CDR3 DNA. A D gene is named only where the DNA matches it firmly. Clone size appears in some rows only: once, few, many, or a class for an expanded clone.

>TRBV27|-|TRBD1|TRBJ1-2
CASAPGGTYGYTF
TGTGCCAGCGCCCCAGGGGGTACCTATGGCTACACCTTC
>TRBV7-2|-|TRBD1|TRBJ1-2
CASSLPIRDRGRPNYGYTF
TGTGCCAGCAGCTTACCGATCCGGGACAGGGGGCGACCTAACTATGGCTACACCTTC
>TRBV19|few|TRBD2|TRBJ2-3
CASSMTVAGGHTRTDTQYF
TGTGCCAGTAGTATGACGGTAGCGGGAGGTCACACACGCACAGATACGCAGTATTTT
>TRBV7-8|-|-|TRBJ2-7
CASSPGAATSYEQYF
TGTGCCAGCAGCCCTGGGGCGGCAACCTCCTACGAGCAGTACTTC
>TRBV9|-|-|TRBJ2-7
CASSVAWTPYEQYF
TGTGCCAGCAGCGTAGCATGGACTCCCTACGAGCAGTACTTC
>TRBV27|-|TRBD1|TRBJ1-2
CASSPSGQNYGYTF
TGTGCCAGCAGTCCCTCGGGACAGAACTATGGCTACACCTTC
>TRBV3-1/TRBV3-2|-|TRBD2|TRBJ2-4
CASSQGVGLGSLGIQYF
TGTGCCAGCAGCCAAGGGGTCGGACTAGGGTCATTAGGCATTCAGTACTTC
>TRBV3-1/TRBV3-2|-|TRBD1|TRBJ2-3
CASSQERTGRIDTQYF
TGTGCCAGCAGCCAAGAACGGACAGGGCGAATAGATACGCAGTATTTT
>TRBV5-4|-|-|TRBJ2-7
CASSLFGMSYEQYF
TGTGCCAGCAGCTTGTTCGGGATGTCCTACGAGCAGTACTTC
>TRBV25-1|-|-|TRBJ2-3
CASGRQADTQYF
TGTGCCAGTGGGAGACAGGCAGATACGCAGTATTTT
>TRBV19|-|-|TRBJ2-5
CASSVQLQETQYF
TGTGCCAGTAGTGTACAACTACAAGAGACCCAGTACTTC
>TRBV29-1|-|-|TRBJ2-1
CSVVRASVLWDEQFF
TGCAGCGTTGTGAGGGCGAGTGTTCTGTGGGATGAGCAGTTCTTC
>TRBV7-3|many|TRBD1|TRBJ1-2
CASSPGTGLNYGYTF
TGTGCCAGCAGCCCCGGGACAGGATTGAACTATGGCTACACCTTC
>TRBV5-4|-|TRBD2|TRBJ2-3
CASSLLAGTDTQYF
TGTGCCAGCAGCTTACTAGCGGGCACAGATACGCAGTATTTT
>TRBV19|-|-|TRBJ2-1
CASSTQKTGLLREQFF
TGTGCCAGTAGTACACAAAAGACAGGTCTTCTGAGGGAGCAGTTCTTC
>TRBV5-1|-|-|TRBJ2-1
CASSLGHLGNEQFF
TGCGCCAGCAGCTTGGGACATTTAGGAAATGAGCAGTTCTTC
>TRBV27|-|-|TRBJ1-1
CASSSSVNTEAFF
TGTGCCAGCAGTTCCTCGGTGAACACTGAAGCTTTCTTT
>TRBV9|-|-|TRBJ2-1
CASSAQGYEQFF
TGTGCCAGCAGCGCACAGGGCTATGAGCAGTTCTTC
>TRBV28|-|-|TRBJ1-2
CASSYSGVGYGYTF
TGTGCCAGCAGTTACTCAGGGGTAGGGTATGGCTACACCTTC
>TRBV24-1|-|TRBD2|TRBJ2-1
CATSDSETSGPSNEQFF
TGTGCCACCAGTGATTCCGAGACTAGCGGCCCTTCCAATGAGCAGTTCTTC
>TRBV29-1|once|TRBD2|TRBJ2-1
CSVEDRTRRRNEQFF
TGCAGCGTTGAAGATCGGACTAGGCGGAGGAATGAGCAGTTCTTC
>TRBV9|once|TRBD1|TRBJ1-6
CASSPPGQGVYNSPLHF
TGTGCCAGCAGCCCACCGGGACAGGGTGTCTATAATTCACCCCTCCACTTT
>TRBV24-1|-|-|TRBJ1-1
CATSDGTAGTEAFF
TGTGCCACCAGTGACGGGACTGCCGGGACTGAAGCTTTCTTT
>TRBV25-1|-|-|TRBJ1-1
CASSRASGNTEAFF
TGTGCCAGCAGTCGAGCCTCGGGGAACACTGAAGCTTTCTTT
>TRBV6-2/TRBV6-3|-|TRBD2|TRBJ2-7
CASSFSSGVAGGYEQYF
TGTGCCAGCAGTTTTTCATCGGGGGTAGCGGGAGGCTACGAGCAGTACTTC
>TRBV10-1|-|TRBD2|TRBJ2-7
CASSETSGSTYEQYF
TGCGCCAGCAGTGAGACTAGCGGGAGCACCTACGAGCAGTACTTC
>TRBV4-3|few|TRBD2|TRBJ2-1
CASSPNNRLAGVGNEQFF
TGCGCCAGCAGCCCTAACAATCGTCTAGCGGGAGTTGGGAATGAGCAGTTCTTC
>TRBV13|-|-|TRBJ1-5
CASSRGVVGQPQHF
TGTGCCAGCAGCAGAGGCGTAGTGGGTCAGCCCCAGCATTTT
>TRBV28|-|TRBD2|TRBJ2-1
CASSLGLDNEQFF
TGTGCCAGCAGTTTAGGACTAGACAATGAGCAGTTCTTC
>TRBV18|-|TRBD1|TRBJ1-3
CASSPTGVVSGNTIYF
TGTGCCAGCTCACCTACAGGGGTCGTCTCTGGAAACACCATATATTTT
>TRBV10-3|once|-|TRBJ2-7
CAIKHPGIGYEQYF
TGTGCCATCAAGCACCCCGGGATAGGCTACGAGCAGTACTTC
>TRBV7-3|once|TRBD1|TRBJ2-1
CASSLHGTATRSYNEQFF
TGTGCCAGCAGCTTGCACGGGACAGCGACTCGTTCGTACAATGAGCAGTTCTTC
>TRBV29-1|-|TRBD2|TRBJ2-3
CSSARLAELTDTQYF
TGCAGCTCCGCCCGACTAGCGGAGCTCACAGATACGCAGTATTTT
>TRBV15|-|-|TRBJ1-1
CATSRGFGQTRAFF
TGTGCCACCAGCAGAGGATTTGGACAGACCCGAGCTTTCTTT
>TRBV28|-|TRBD1|TRBJ2-2
CASSSTGQGSPGELFF
TGTGCCAGCAGTTCTACCGGACAGGGAAGCCCCGGGGAGCTGTTTTTT